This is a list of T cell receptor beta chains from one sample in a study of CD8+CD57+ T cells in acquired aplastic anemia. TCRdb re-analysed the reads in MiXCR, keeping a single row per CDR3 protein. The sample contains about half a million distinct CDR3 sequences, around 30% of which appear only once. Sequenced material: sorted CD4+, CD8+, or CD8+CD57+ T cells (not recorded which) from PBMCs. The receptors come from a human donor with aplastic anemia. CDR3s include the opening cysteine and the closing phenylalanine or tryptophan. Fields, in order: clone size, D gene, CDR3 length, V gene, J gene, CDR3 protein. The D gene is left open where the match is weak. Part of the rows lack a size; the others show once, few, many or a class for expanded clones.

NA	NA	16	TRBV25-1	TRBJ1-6	CASSPRGRTYNSPLHF
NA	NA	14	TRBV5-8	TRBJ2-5	CASSFGRVQETQYF
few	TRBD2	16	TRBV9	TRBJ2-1	CASSVELSGRNNEQFF
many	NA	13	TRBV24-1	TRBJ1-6	CATPGGGTSPLHF
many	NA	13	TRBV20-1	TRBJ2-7	CSAIASVSYEQYF
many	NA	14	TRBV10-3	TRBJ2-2	CAISESASKRELFF
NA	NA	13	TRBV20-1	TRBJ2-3	CSAQVGIQDTQYF
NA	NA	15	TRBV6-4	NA	CASRVRRTEGETQYF
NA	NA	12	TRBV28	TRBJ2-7	CASSLEGREQYF
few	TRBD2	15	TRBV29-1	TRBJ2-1	CSVLGEGGLDNEQFF
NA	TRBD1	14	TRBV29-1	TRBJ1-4	CSVTGTGSIEKLFF
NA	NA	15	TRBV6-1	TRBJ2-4	CASTGKPLAKNIQYF
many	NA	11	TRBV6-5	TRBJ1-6	CASSYEGPLHF
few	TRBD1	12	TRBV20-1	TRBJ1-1	CSTQGAYTEAFF
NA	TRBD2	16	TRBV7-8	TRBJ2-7	CASSRTGLASTYEQYF
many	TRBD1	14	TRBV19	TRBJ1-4	CASSPRTGSEKLFF
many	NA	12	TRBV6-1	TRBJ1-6	CASRSIDSPLHF
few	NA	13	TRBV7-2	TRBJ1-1	CASSLDSRAAAFF
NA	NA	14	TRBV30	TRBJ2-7	CAWSVPGIVHEQYF
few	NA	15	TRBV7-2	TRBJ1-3	CASSLGQVSGNTIYF
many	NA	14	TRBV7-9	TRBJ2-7	CASSPVILTYEQYF
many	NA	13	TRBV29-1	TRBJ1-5	CSVVAGAGQPQHF